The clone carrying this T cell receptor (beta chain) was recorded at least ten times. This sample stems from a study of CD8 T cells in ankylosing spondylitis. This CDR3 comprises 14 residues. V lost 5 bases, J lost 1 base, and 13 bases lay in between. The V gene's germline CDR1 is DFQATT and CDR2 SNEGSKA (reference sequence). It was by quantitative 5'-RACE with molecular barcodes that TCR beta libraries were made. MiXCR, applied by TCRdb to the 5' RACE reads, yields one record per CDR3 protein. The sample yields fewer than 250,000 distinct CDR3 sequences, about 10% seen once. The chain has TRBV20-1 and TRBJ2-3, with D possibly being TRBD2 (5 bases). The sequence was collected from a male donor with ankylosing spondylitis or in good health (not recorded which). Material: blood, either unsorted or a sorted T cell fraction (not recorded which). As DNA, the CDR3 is TGCAGTGCTTTGGCTAGCCTCCGCACAGATACGCAGTATTTT. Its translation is CSALASLRTDTQYF.